This is a list of T cell receptor beta chains from one sample in a study. One entry per CDR3 protein, called by TCRdb with MiXCR from the RT-PCR reads. The data show 650,000 to 800,000 distinct CDR3 sequences, more than 13% seen once. The sample comprised memory CD4+ T cells from blood. These receptors all stem from a female donor in good health, serving as a healthy control. The CDR3 runs from the conserved cysteine through the conserved F or W. D genes are given only for firm matches. Only some rows state a clone size, as once, few, many or a class for expanded clones.

cdr3_nt cdr3_aa v_call d_call j_call cdr3_length clone_size
TGTGCCAGCAGCTTAGCGGGAGAAAGGGGTGCCAAAAACATTCAGTACTTC CASSLAGERGAKNIQYF TRBV7-2 NA TRBJ2-4 17 NA
TGTGCCAGCAGTTACCTCCCTCGGAGAGGGGGCTACTCCTCTCGGGCCAACGTCCTGACTTTC CASSYLPRRGGYSSRANVLTF TRBV6-2/TRBV6-3 TRBD1 TRBJ2-6 21 many
TGCAGTGCTAGCGATCCTCGTAGCACTAATGAAAAACTGTTTTTT CSASDPRSTNEKLFF TRBV20-1 NA TRBJ1-4 15 NA
TGTGCCATCAGTGAGAGGCTAGCGGGGACCACCGGGGAGCTGTTTTTT CAISERLAGTTGELFF TRBV10-3 TRBD2 TRBJ2-2 16 NA
TGTGCTAGTGGTTTGGTACGGGGGTCACTAGCGGGAGTCAAGACCCACTCCTACAATGAGCAGTTCTTC CASGLVRGSLAGVKTHSYNEQFF TRBV12-5 TRBD2 TRBJ2-1 23 many
TGTGCCAGCGATGGGGCAGCGGAGGGAGAAGAGACCCAGTACTTC CASDGAAEGEETQYF TRBV3-1 NA TRBJ2-5 15 NA
TGCGCCAGCAGCTCAGGACTGCAGAACACCGGGGAGCTGTTTTTT CASSSGLQNTGELFF TRBV5-1 NA TRBJ2-2 15 NA
TGCAGTGCTAGGAACTCCGGGACAGGGGTTATCTATGGCTACACCTTC CSARNSGTGVIYGYTF TRBV20-1 TRBD1 TRBJ1-2 16 few
TGTGCCAGCAGCTTAATCCCGAGAAATTCACCCCTCCACTTT CASSLIPRNSPLHF TRBV7-3 NA TRBJ1-6 14 few
TGTGCCAGCAGCTTAGTCTCCGGGGGGGTTTTCTACGAGCAGTACTTC CASSLVSGGVFYEQYF TRBV7-2 TRBD2 TRBJ2-7 16 NA
TGCGCCAGCAGCTTGGAAGCGGGACAGGGGGAGACTTTCTTT CASSLEAGQGETFF TRBV5-1 TRBD1 TRBJ1-1 14 many
TGTGCCAGCAGCGTAGGGGGGGCTCATGGGGAAAAACTGTTTTTT CASSVGGAHGEKLFF TRBV9 NA TRBJ1-4 15 few
TGTGCCAGCGTGGACGCACTAGCCAAAAACATTCAGTACTTC CASVDALAKNIQYF TRBV28 NA TRBJ2-4 14 NA
TGCAGTGCTAGAGATGATCCCGAGCAGTACTTC CSARDDPEQYF TRBV20-1 NA TRBJ2-7 11 few
TGTGCCAGCAGCCCGGGACTAGTTTACGAGCAGTACTTC CASSPGLVYEQYF TRBV7-9 TRBD2 TRBJ2-7 13 many
TGCAGTGCTAGGAGACAGGGTACTTTTCAGCCCCAGCATTTT CSARRQGTFQPQHF TRBV20-1 TRBD1 TRBJ1-5 14 few
TGTGCCAGCAGCCTTTCCTTCAGGGGGTCGCAGTCAGATACGCAGTATTTT CASSLSFRGSQSDTQYF TRBV7-8 TRBD1 TRBJ2-3 17 NA
TGTGCCAGCAGTTCCACCGGACTAGCGGGGTACACAGATACGCAGTATTTT CASSSTGLAGYTDTQYF TRBV12-3/TRBV12-4 TRBD2 TRBJ2-3 17 many
TGTGCCAGCAGTTCTAGCCAGCGGAATCGCAATGAGCAGTTCTTC CASSSSQRNRNEQFF TRBV12-3/TRBV12-4 NA TRBJ2-1 15 many
TGTGCCAGCAGCTTAGAGCGGGAGGCATCCTACAATGAGCAGTTCTTC CASSLEREASYNEQFF TRBV7-9 TRBD2 TRBJ2-1 16 few
TGTGCCAGCAGTTCTCTCCTTAGGGGAGGGGTCGAAGATACGCAGTATTTT CASSSLLRGGVEDTQYF TRBV27 TRBD2 TRBJ2-3 17 NA
TGCAGTGCTAGATGGGGGTGGGGTGAAAAACTGTTTTTT CSARWGWGEKLFF TRBV20-1 NA TRBJ1-4 13 few
TGCAGCGTTGAAGACCCCTCGAACACTGAAGCTTTCTTT CSVEDPSNTEAFF TRBV29-1 NA TRBJ1-1 13 many
TGTGCCAGCAGCAAATGCCTCAATCAGTTTGGGAAAGGACAAGAGACCCAGTACTTC CASSKCLNQFGKGQETQYF TRBV21-1 NA TRBJ2-5 19 NA
TGTGCCAGCAGCTCATTCGATCAGCCCCAGCATTTT CASSSFDQPQHF TRBV7-8 NA TRBJ1-5 12 NA
TGCGCCAGCAGCTTGCAGGTGGATCAGGACGAGCAGTACTTC CASSLQVDQDEQYF TRBV5-1 NA TRBJ2-7 14 NA
TGTGCCACCAGTGATATTACTAGCGGGAGTTTTAATGAGCAGTTCTTC CATSDITSGSFNEQFF TRBV24-1 TRBD2 TRBJ2-1 16 NA
TGTGCCAGCATCAGGACTAGCGTACTAGGGAATGAGCAGTTCTTC CASIRTSVLGNEQFF TRBV6-6 TRBD2 TRBJ2-1 15 NA
TGTGCCACCAGCAGAGCGGGGGGTAGGGGAAACATTCAGTACTTC CATSRAGGRGNIQYF TRBV15 TRBD2 TRBJ2-4 15 NA
TGTGCCACCAGCAATCTAGCCACGTACAATGAGCAGTTCTTC CATSNLATYNEQFF TRBV15 NA TRBJ2-1 14 many
TGTGCCAGCAGCTTAGCCTCCGGCGATTACGAGCAGTACTTC CASSLASGDYEQYF TRBV7-2 NA TRBJ2-7 14 few
TGCGCCAGCGGCGACGGGACAGGGAAGTATGAGCAGTTCTTC CASGDGTGKYEQFF TRBV5-1 TRBD1 TRBJ2-1 14 NA
TGTGCCAGCAGTGCACAGGGACTTGGTGAGCCCCAGCATTTT CASSAQGLGEPQHF TRBV12-3/TRBV12-4 NA TRBJ1-5 14 few
TGTGCCAGCAGCGCAGGGACTAGCGGGAGCTACGAGCAGTACTTC CASSAGTSGSYEQYF TRBV9 TRBD2 TRBJ2-7 15 few
TGCGCCAGCAGCTTGGGGGTTACAGGGACGATTCCAGATACGCAGTATTTT CASSLGVTGTIPDTQYF TRBV5-1 NA TRBJ2-3 17 NA
TGCGCCAGCAGCTTGGTACAGGCAGATACGCAGTATTTT CASSLVQADTQYF TRBV5-1 NA TRBJ2-3 13 NA
TGTGCCAGCAGCTTAGCCATTGGCAGCTATTCACCCCTCCACTTT CASSLAIGSYSPLHF TRBV7-2 NA TRBJ1-6 15 NA
TGTGCCAGCAGCCCTAATAGCGGGGGTTGGCAAGAGACCCAGTACTTC CASSPNSGGWQETQYF TRBV3-1 TRBD2 TRBJ2-5 16 few
TGTGCCAGCAGCTTAGGAGCCCAGAGGGGATACGAGCAGTACTTC CASSLGAQRGYEQYF TRBV5-8 NA TRBJ2-7 15 NA
TGTGCCATCAGTGGGGATAGCGGGAGGAATCCCGTCGAGCAGTACTTC CAISGDSGRNPVEQYF TRBV10-3 TRBD2 TRBJ2-7 16 few
TGTGCCACCAGTGATAACCAGCAATTTACTGGGGCCAACGTCCTGACTTTC CATSDNQQFTGANVLTF TRBV24-1 NA TRBJ2-6 17 few
TGTGCCAGCAGTTACTCTCAGTTTAACTCCTACAATGAGCAGTTCTTC CASSYSQFNSYNEQFF TRBV6-6 NA TRBJ2-1 16 NA
TGTGCCAGCAGCCCCGCGGGAGGAGGGGGAGGGACCCAGCATTTT CASSPAGGGGGTQHF TRBV3-1 NA TRBJ1-5 15 NA
TGCAGTGCTATGACAGGGGGCGGGGGAGCTTTCTTT CSAMTGGGGAFF TRBV20-1 TRBD1 TRBJ1-1 12 NA
TGTGCCAGCAGCCCTGGGACAGGGGGCGGCGAGCAGTACTTC CASSPGTGGGEQYF TRBV7-2 TRBD1 TRBJ2-7 14 many
TGTGCCAGCAGGGCCGGACGCCTGGAGACCCAGTACTTC CASRAGRLETQYF TRBV12-3/TRBV12-4 NA TRBJ2-5 13 many
TGTGCCCAAATGGGAACCGCCTCCTCCAAGCAGTTCTTC CAQMGTASSKQFF TRBV30 NA TRBJ2-1 13 NA
TGTGCCAGCAGTGAAGGCGACAATGAGCAGTTCTTC CASSEGDNEQFF TRBV28 NA TRBJ2-1 12 few
TGCAGTGCGGAGGGCTCCTACGAGCAGTACTTC CSAEGSYEQYF TRBV20-1 NA TRBJ2-7 11 few